Following are 21 T cell receptor beta chains from one sample sequenced in a study of shared clonotypes between healthy human individuals. Produced via immunoSEQ multiplex PCR; TCRdb's table is partial and in-frame only. The sample yields 2 million to 3 million clones, 93% seen once. Sample: naive CD4+ T cells from PBMCs. Subset meaning: CD45RA+ positively selected. The source of these receptors is a man between 18 and 29 years old in good health. Some clones in this sample may be carry-over from other donors' samples.

The chain is built from TRBV7-2 and TRBJ2-2; D not resolved. V was pared by 8 bases and J by 6 bases, with 13 bases between. Per the germline V gene, CDR1 is SGHTA and CDR2 is FQGNSA. The CDR3 consists of 13 residues. The CDR3 DNA reads TGTGCCAGCTCCGCCCCGAGTGCCGGGGAGCTGTTTTTT. Protein product: CASSAPSAGELFF. Combining the CDR3 with reference TRBV7-2 and TRBJ2-2 gives the whole variable domain GAGVSQSPSNKVTEKGKDVELRCDPISGHTALYWYRQSLGQGLEFLIYFQGNSAPDKSGLPSDRFSAERTGGSVSTLTIQRTQQEDSAVYLCASSAPSAGELFFGEGSRLTVL.

This clone occurred once. V usage is TRBV6-5 and J usage is TRBJ2-1, with D perhaps being TRBD1 or TRBD2 (6 bases each). Germline CDR1 reads MNHEY; CDR2 reads SVGAGI. This CDR3 spans 15 amino acids. With 8 bases removed from V and 8 bases from J, the gap between germline ends came to 22 bases. The CDR3 DNA reads as TGTGCCAGCCGCCGGGCGGAGACGAGGGGGGATGAGCAGTTCTTC. Its protein product is CASRRAETRGDEQFF.

In regard to this clone: Germline and junction disagree at one end, which may indicate a read error. V usage is TRBV7-2 and J usage is TRBJ2-1; TRBD2 might be the D (6 bases). Per germline, CDR1 SGHTA and CDR2 FQGNSA. CDR3 length equals 11 residues. The CDR3 here is CASSSGLIKVF. DNA for the CDR3: TGTGCCAGCAGCTCGGGACTCATTAAGGTCTTC.

This chain joins TRBV5-1 and TRBJ2-1; TRBD1 might be the D (6 bases). V dropped 0 bases and J dropped 1 base, with 11 bases sitting between them. This CDR3 spans 16 amino acids. Germline V CDR1 and CDR2: SGHRS, YFSETQ. The CDR3 spells CASSLGTGISYNEQFF. CDR3 sequence (DNA): TGCGCCAGCAGCTTGGGTACAGGGATTTCCTACAATGAGCAGTTCTTC.

V and J are TRBV5-4 and TRBJ2-5, with 7 positions matching TRBD1. Germline V gene sequence: CDR1 SGHNT, CDR2 YYREEE (reference sequence). Trimming cost V 3 bases and J 5 bases; bases outside gene matches: 10. CDR3 length: 15 residues. The CDR3 DNA sequence: TGTGCCAGCAGCTCCAGACAGGGTGTGAGGGAGACCCAGTACTTC. This gives the protein CASSSRQGVRETQYF.

This clone was seen a single time. The V and J genes are TRBV15 and TRBJ2-5; TRBD1 might be the D (5 bases). The ends were cut back, 5 bases at V and 5 bases at J, with 12 bases in the middle. Germline V lookup: CDR1 LNHNV, CDR2 YYDKDF (reference sequence). This CDR3 has 13 residues. CDR3 protein: CATSRQLGETQYF. The CDR3 DNA is TGTGCCACCAGCCGACAGTTAGGGGAGACCCAGTACTTC.

Details on this clone: Other nucleotide sequences from this sample produce the same CDR3. The V call is TRBV15, the J call TRBJ2-5, with D unresolved. The CDR3 extends over 13 amino acids. Per the germline V gene, CDR1 is LNHNV and CDR2 is YYDKDF (reference sequence). V was shortened by 1 base and J by 3 bases, with 6 bases between the two germline ends. The CDR3 reads CATSRGAEETQYF. DNA for the CDR3: TGTGCCACCAGCAGAGGGGCGGAAGAGACCCAGTACTTC. The entire variable domain, with the rest obtained from reference TRBV15 and TRBJ2-5, is as follows: DAMVIQNPRYQVTQFGKPVTLSCSQTLNHNVMYWYQQKSSQAPKLLFHYYDKDFNNEADTPDNFQSRRPNTSFCFLDIRSPGLGDTAMYLCATSRGAEETQYFGPGTRLLVL.

This rearrangement joins TRBV28 to TRBJ1-6; D is ambiguous. The length of the CDR3 is 12 residues. Germline CDR1 reads MDHEN; CDR2 reads SYDVKM. V dropped 1 base and J dropped 12 bases, with 7 bases sitting between them. CDR3 residues: CASSLSVGPLHF. CDR3 bases: TGTGCCAGCAGTTTATCCGTCGGACCCCTCCACTTT. The variable domain in full, completed from reference TRBV28 and TRBJ1-6, reads DVKVTQSSRYLVKRTGEKVFLECVQDMDHENMFWYRQDPGLGLRLIYFSYDVKMKEKGDIPEGYSVSREKKERFSLILESASTNQTSMYLCASSLSVGPLHFGNGTRLTVT.

The chain uses TRBV6-6 and TRBJ2-7, with 14 bases lining up with TRBD2. The CDR3 length is 14 residues. Germline-derived CDR1 and CDR2 are MNHNY and SVGAGI (reference sequence). V shed 7 bases and J 6 bases; nucleotides not matched to a gene: 5. The chain's CDR3 is CASMPGLAGVEQYF. In DNA, the CDR3 is TGTGCCAGCATGCCGGGACTAGCGGGAGTCGAGCAGTACTTC.

This rearrangement joins TRBV2 to TRBJ2-2; 7 nucleotides align to TRBD1. The germline CDR1 and CDR2 sequences are SNHLY and FYNNEI. V dropped 7 bases and J dropped 4; count of bases not matched to a gene: 18. The CDR3 is 18 amino acids. The CDR3 DNA follows: TGTGCCAGCACCCAATCCTGGGCAAGACAGGGAAGCACCGGGGAGCTGTTTTTT. Encoded protein: CASTQSWARQGSTGELFF.

This chain connects TRBV19 to TRBJ1-5, with D unclear. This CDR3 spans 13 amino acids. Germline lookup yields CDR1 LNHDA and CDR2 SQIVND (reference sequence). Trimming took 5 bases from V and 7 from J, leaving 12 bases between them. The chain's CDR3 is CASSPGFEQPQHF. The CDR3 DNA reads as TGTGCCAGTAGTCCCGGTTTTGAACAGCCCCAGCATTTT.

The chain uses TRBV11-2 and TRBJ2-1, with 7 bases lining up with TRBD1. CDR1 is SGHAT and CDR2 is FQNNGV in the germline V gene. The CDR3 contains 15 residues. Trimming cost V 5 bases and J 0 bases; bases outside gene matches: 4. Here the CDR3 reads CASSRQGSSYNEQFF. CDR3 in DNA: TGTGCCAGCAGCCGACAGGGAAGCTCCTACAATGAGCAGTTCTTC.

CDR3 loop: CASNRAGNTGELFF. The CDR3 DNA reads as TGTGCCAGCAATCGGGCGGGAAACACCGGGGAGCTGTTTTTT. V usage is TRBV6-5 and J usage is TRBJ2-2; the D gene is possibly TRBD2 (6 bases). The CDR3 runs to 14 residues. The V end lost 7 bases, the J end lost 2 bases, and 11 bases lay between the germline ends. The germline CDR1 and CDR2 sequences are MNHEY and SVGAGI.

This sequence joins TRBV28 and TRBJ1-1, with 11 bases fitting TRBD1. The CDR3 is made up of 16 amino acids. J was trimmed by 2 bases and V by 7 bases; bases with no gene match: 9. The germline V gene encodes CDR1 MDHEN and CDR2 SYDVKM. In DNA, the CDR3 is TGTGCCAGCACAATTCCCGGGACAGGGGGTAACACTGAAGCTTTCTTT. This gives the protein CASTIPGTGGNTEAFF.

The chain employs TRBV5-1 and TRBJ2-7; TRBD2 matches 9 bases. CDR1 is SGHRS, CDR2 YFSETQ, per germline. V dropped 4 bases and J dropped 5; count of bases not matched to a gene: 13. The CDR3 consists of 16 residues. The CDR3 protein is CASSLRAGGTMNEQYF. The DNA for the CDR3 is TGCGCCAGCAGCCTTAGAGCGGGAGGCACTATGAACGAGCAGTACTTC.

This chain links TRBV28 with TRBJ1-2; no firm D call. The V and J ends lost 2 bases and 8 bases respectively, with 15 bases between them. Germline loops: CDR1 MDHEN, CDR2 SYDVKM. CDR3 length: 14 residues. The CDR3 is CASSLGWDSLGYTF. CDR3 DNA: TGTGCCAGCAGTTTAGGTTGGGATTCTTTGGGCTACACCTTC.

The chain has TRBV5-1 and TRBJ2-5; D might be TRBD2 (6 bases). The CDR3 spans 13 residues. V lost 5 bases, J lost 5 bases, and 13 bases lay in between. In germline, CDR1 is SGHRS, CDR2 YFSETQ. The DNA for the CDR3 is TGCGCCAGCAGTCGGTCTAGCGCGGAGACCCAGTACTTC. Amino acids: CASSRSSAETQYF.

The chain couples TRBV5-1 to TRBJ1-1; no clear D. V lost 0 bases and J 10 bases, leaving 13 bases between the germline ends. Germline V gene data show CDR1 as SGHRS and CDR2 as YFSETQ. This CDR3 region has 13 residues. The CDR3 here is CASSLEAGGRAFF. CDR3 DNA: TGCGCCAGCAGCTTGGAGGCGGGCGGAAGAGCTTTCTTT.

V and J are TRBV4-2 and TRBJ1-3; 10 bases align to TRBD1. Germline V gene sequence: CDR1 LGHNA, CDR2 YNFKEQ. V lost 3 bases to trimming and J lost 5 bases; unmatched junction nucleotides: 10. The CDR3 contains 17 residues. CDR3 amino acids: CASSQPTGDRGRNTIYF. The CDR3 DNA is TGTGCCAGCAGCCAGCCGACTGGGGACAGGGGTAGAAACACCATATATTTT.

The chain links TRBV7-3 to TRBJ2-1; TRBD2 might be the D (6 bases). The germline V gene has CDR1 SGHTA and CDR2 FQGTGA. This CDR3 region has 13 residues. Trimming removed 6 bases from V and 4 bases from J, with 10 bases in between. The CDR3: CASSSGTYNEQFF. The CDR3 region has the DNA TGTGCCAGCAGTTCCGGGACTTACAATGAGCAGTTCTTC. The full variable domain, in which reference TRBV7-3 and TRBJ2-1 provide the parts outside the CDR3, is GAGVSQTPSNKVTEKGKYVELRCDPISGHTALYWYRQSLGQGPEFLIYFQGTGAADDSGLPNDRFFAVRPEGSVSTLKIQRTERGDSAVYLCASSSGTYNEQFFGPGTRLTVL.

The chain couples TRBV5-1 to TRBJ2-5, with a weak D call TRBD1 (6 bases). This CDR3 contains 14 residues. Germline CDR1 and CDR2: SGHRS and YFSETQ. V gave up 4 bases and J gave up 6 bases, with 16 bases separating them. The CDR3 bases are TGCGCCAGCAGCGAAACAGGGTTGGGGCAGACCCAGTACTTC. Protein: CASSETGLGQTQYF.